Presented here are 10 T cell receptor beta chains from one specimen sequenced in a study of graft-versus-host responses after intestinal transplantation. Data came from immunoSEQ multiplex PCR; TCRdb stores just in-frame clones and leaves some out. This table has more than 90,000 clones, 85% to 95% appearing once. These receptors have no identified antigens. The material sequenced was unstimulated CD8+ T cells sorted from spleen or lymph node cells, taken before transplant. Every receptor here comes from a human donor who was the organ donor for an intestinal transplant.

The gene calls are TRBV9 and TRBJ1-2, with D perhaps matching TRBD1 (5 bases). The V end was cut by 0 bases, the J end by 8 bases, with 14 bases between. CDR3 length: 14 amino acids. Germline V CDR1 and CDR2: SGDLS, YYNGEE. The CDR3 coding sequence is TGTGCCAGCAGCGTAGGAGCAGGGTCAAAGGGCTACACCTTC. This sequence encodes CASSVGAGSKGYTF.

This sequence joins TRBV28 and TRBJ2-4; D not resolved. The CDR3 has 14 amino acids. Germline V gene data show CDR1 as MDHEN and CDR2 as SYDVKM. V was pared by 5 bases and J by 3 bases, with 11 bases between. The CDR3 protein is CASSTRWDKNIQYF. The CDR3 bases are TGTGCCAGCAGTACTCGGTGGGACAAAAACATTCAGTACTTC.

The chain links TRBV6-4 to TRBJ2-1; D is ambiguous. Germline V CDR1 and CDR2: MRHNA, SNTAGT. This CDR3 spans 11 amino acids. The V gene lost 3 bases and the J gene lost 8 bases, with 5 bases spanning the gap. CDR3 bases: TGTGCCAGCAGTGAGGGATATGAGCAGTTCTTC. Translated: CASSEGYEQFF.

The chain carries TRBV11-2 and TRBJ2-1, with 10 bases matching TRBD2. The V gene's germline CDR1 is SGHAT and CDR2 FQNNGV. V shed 0 bases, J shed 6 bases, and the junction held 14 bases outside the gene matches. This CDR3 is built from 19 residues. The CDR3 DNA is TGTGCCAGCAGCTTAGATATGCGAGCGGGAGGGCCGTTAGCCAATGAGCAGTTCTTC. Protein: CASSLDMRAGGPLANEQFF. Drawing the rest from reference TRBV11-2 and TRBJ2-1, the complete variable domain is EAGVAQSPRYKIIEKRQSVAFWCNPISGHATLYWYQQILGQGPKLLIQFQNNGVVDDSQLPKDRFSAERLKGVDSTLKIQPAKLEDSAVYLCASSLDMRAGGPLANEQFFGPGTRLTVL.

The V gene is TRBV7-9, the J gene TRBJ1-4, with D uncertain. Germline-derived CDR1 and CDR2 are SEHNR and FQNEAQ (reference sequence). Trimming pared 3 bases from V and 5 bases from J, leaving 7 bases between. The CDR3 has 13 residues. The CDR3 region is CASSFVGNEKLFF. Here the CDR3 DNA reads TGTGCCAGCAGCTTCGTCGGAAATGAAAAACTGTTTTTT.

The rearrangement links TRBV7-2 to TRBJ2-3, with 12 bases lining up with TRBD2. The CDR3 consists of 14 residues. CDR1 SGHTA and CDR2 FQGNSA come from the germline V gene. V lost 5 bases, J lost 9 bases, and 6 bases stayed unmatched. CDR3 bases: TGTGCCAGCAGCAGCCGACTAGCGGGGGAAACGCAGTATTTT. Encoded protein: CASSSRLAGETQYF.

The V gene is TRBV10-2, the J gene TRBJ2-6; a possible D gene is TRBD2 (6 bases). Germline-derived CDR1 and CDR2 are WSHSY and SAAADI. The V end was cut by 3 bases, the J end by 3 bases, with 21 bases between. The CDR3 consists of 19 residues. CDR3 amino acids: CASSDAFEVWGVGANVLTF. The CDR3 nucleotides are TGCGCCAGCAGTGACGCGTTTGAAGTTTGGGGGGTTGGGGCCAACGTCCTGACTTTC.

The J gene is TRBJ2-2, the V gene TRBV30; D is possibly TRBD2 (6 bases). This CDR3 spans 13 amino acids. Trimming removed 3 bases from V and 2 bases from J, with 7 bases in between. Germline lookup yields CDR1 GTSNPN and CDR2 SVGIG (reference sequence). CDR3: CAWSGGNTGELFF. Here the CDR3 DNA reads TGTGCCTGGAGCGGGGGAAACACCGGGGAGCTGTTTTTT.

The genes are TRBV27 and TRBJ1-1, with 8 bases matching TRBD1. CDR3 length equals 14 residues. Germline V gene sequence: CDR1 MNHEY, CDR2 SMNVEV (reference sequence). With V trimmed by 5 bases and J by 0 bases, 2 bases remained unmatched. The CDR3 loop is CASSRQGLNTEAFF. CDR3 DNA: TGTGCCAGCAGTCGACAGGGGTTGAACACTGAAGCTTTCTTT.

The V and J genes are TRBV5-6 and TRBJ2-3; a weak D match, TRBD2 (6 bases). The V end lost 4 bases, the J end lost 4 bases, and 19 bases lay between the germline ends. This CDR3 is built from 16 residues. The germline V gene has CDR1 SGHDT and CDR2 YYEEEE. The CDR3 DNA is TGTGCCAGCAGCCCCCCGGGGGAGGTGAGCGCAGATACGCAGTATTTT. This translates into CASSPPGEVSADTQYF.